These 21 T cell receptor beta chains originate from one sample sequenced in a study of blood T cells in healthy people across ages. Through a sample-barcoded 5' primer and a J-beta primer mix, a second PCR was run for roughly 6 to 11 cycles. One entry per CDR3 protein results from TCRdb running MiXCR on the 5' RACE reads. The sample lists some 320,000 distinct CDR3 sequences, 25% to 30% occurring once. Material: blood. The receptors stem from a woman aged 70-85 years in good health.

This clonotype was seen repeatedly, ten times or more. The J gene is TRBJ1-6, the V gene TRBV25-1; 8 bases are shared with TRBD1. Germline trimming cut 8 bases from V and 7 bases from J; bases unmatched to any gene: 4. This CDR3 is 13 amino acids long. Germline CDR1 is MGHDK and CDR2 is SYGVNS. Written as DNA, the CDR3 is TGTGCCAGCCAGGGACAGGAGAATTCACCCCTCCACTTT. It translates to CASQGQENSPLHF.

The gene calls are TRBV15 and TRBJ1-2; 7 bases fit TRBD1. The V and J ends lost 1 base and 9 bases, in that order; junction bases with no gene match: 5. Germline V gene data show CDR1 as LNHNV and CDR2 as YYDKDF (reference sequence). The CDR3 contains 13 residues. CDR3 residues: CATSRARQGSYTF. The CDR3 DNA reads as TGTGCCACCAGCAGAGCCAGACAGGGAAGCTACACCTTC.

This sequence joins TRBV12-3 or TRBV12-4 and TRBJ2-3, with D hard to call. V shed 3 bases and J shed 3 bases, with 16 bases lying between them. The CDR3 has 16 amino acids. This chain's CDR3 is CASSFGGRLRTDTQYF. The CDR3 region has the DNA TGTGCCAGCAGTTTCGGTGGCCGCCTGAGGACAGATACGCAGTATTTT.

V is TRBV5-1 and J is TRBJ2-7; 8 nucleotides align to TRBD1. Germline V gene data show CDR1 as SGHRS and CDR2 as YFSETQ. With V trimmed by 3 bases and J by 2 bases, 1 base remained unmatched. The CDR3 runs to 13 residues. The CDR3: CASSSDRAYEQYF. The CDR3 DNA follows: TGCGCCAGCAGCTCGGACAGGGCCTACGAGCAGTACTTC.

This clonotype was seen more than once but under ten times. The CDR3 nucleotides are TGTGCCAGCAGCTTCGCCTGGGGTCCAAACACAGATACGCAGTATTTT. Its translation: CASSFAWGPNTDTQYF. The chain combines TRBV5-5 with TRBJ2-3; D gene unclear. CDR1 and CDR2 from the germline V gene are SGHKS and YYEKEE (reference sequence). The CDR3 consists of 16 residues. V lost 2 bases, J lost 2 bases, and 15 bases lay in between.

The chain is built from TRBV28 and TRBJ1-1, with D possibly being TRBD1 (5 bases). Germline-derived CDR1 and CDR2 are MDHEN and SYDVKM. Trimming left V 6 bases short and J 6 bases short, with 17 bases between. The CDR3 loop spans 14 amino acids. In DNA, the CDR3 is TGTGCCAGCAGCCCTCGGGTGGCAGGGCCTGAAGCTTTCTTT. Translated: CASSPRVAGPEAFF.

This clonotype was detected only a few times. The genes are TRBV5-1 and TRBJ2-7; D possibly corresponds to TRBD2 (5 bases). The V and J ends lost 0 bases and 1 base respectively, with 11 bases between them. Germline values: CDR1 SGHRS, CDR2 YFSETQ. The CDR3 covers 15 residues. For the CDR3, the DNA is TGCGCCAGCAGCTTGGAGGGAGACTATTCCTACGAGCAGTACTTC. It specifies CASSLEGDYSYEQYF.

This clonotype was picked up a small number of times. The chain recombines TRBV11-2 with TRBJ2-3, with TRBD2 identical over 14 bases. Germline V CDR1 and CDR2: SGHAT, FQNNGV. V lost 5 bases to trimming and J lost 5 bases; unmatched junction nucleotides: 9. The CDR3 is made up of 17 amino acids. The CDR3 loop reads CASSRSGTSGREDTQYF. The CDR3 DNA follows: TGTGCCAGCAGCCGCTCCGGGACTAGCGGGAGAGAAGATACGCAGTATTTT.

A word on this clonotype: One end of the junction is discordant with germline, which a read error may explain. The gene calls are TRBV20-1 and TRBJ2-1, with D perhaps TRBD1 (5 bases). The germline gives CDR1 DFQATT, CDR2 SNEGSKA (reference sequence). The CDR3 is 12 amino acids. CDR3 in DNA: TGCAGTGCCACGACAGTAATCAATGGGCAGTTCTTC. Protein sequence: CSATTVINGQFF.

The CDR3 protein is CASSSVGLAGFNEQFF. The CDR3 nucleotides read TGTGCCAGCAGTTCGGTGGGACTAGCGGGGTTCAATGAGCAGTTCTTC. This rearrangement joins TRBV28 to TRBJ2-1; 13 bases line up with TRBD2. Per germline, CDR1 MDHEN and CDR2 SYDVKM. Unmatched junction bases numbered 6, after V lost 4 bases and J lost 6 bases. The CDR3 consists of 16 residues.

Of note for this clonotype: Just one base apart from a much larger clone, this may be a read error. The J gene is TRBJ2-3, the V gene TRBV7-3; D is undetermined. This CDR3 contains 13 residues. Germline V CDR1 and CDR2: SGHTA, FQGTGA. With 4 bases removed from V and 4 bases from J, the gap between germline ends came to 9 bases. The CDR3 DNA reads TGTGCCAGCAGCTACGTCGAGCCAGATACGCAGTATTTT. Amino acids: CASSYVEPDTQYF. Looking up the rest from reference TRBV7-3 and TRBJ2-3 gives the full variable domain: GAGVSQTPSNKVTEKGKYVELRCDPISGHTALYWYRQSLGQGPEFLIYFQGTGAADDSGLPNDRFFAVRPEGSVSTLKIQRTERGDSAVYLCASSYVEPDTQYFGPGTRLTVL.

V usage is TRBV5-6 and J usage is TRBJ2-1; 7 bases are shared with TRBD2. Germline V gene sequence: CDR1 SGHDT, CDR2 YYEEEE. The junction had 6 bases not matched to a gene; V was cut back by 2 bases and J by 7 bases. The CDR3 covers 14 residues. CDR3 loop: CASSFGGGSNEQFF. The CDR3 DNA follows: TGTGCCAGCAGCTTCGGGGGAGGGTCGAATGAGCAGTTCTTC.

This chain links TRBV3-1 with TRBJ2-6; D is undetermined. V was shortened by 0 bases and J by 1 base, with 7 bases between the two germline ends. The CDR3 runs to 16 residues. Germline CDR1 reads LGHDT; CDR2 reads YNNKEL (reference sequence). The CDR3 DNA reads TGTGCCAGCAGCCAAGATGTACGGTCTGGGGCCAACGTCCTGACTTTC. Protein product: CASSQDVRSGANVLTF.

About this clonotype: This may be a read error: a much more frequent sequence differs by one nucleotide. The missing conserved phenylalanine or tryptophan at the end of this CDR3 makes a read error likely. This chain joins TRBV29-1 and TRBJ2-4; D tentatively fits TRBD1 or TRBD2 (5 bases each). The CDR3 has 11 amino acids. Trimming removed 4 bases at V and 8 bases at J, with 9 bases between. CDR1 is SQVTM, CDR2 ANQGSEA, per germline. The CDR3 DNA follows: TGCAGCGTTGGGGACGTAGACATTCAGTACTCC. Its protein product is CSVGDVDIQYS.

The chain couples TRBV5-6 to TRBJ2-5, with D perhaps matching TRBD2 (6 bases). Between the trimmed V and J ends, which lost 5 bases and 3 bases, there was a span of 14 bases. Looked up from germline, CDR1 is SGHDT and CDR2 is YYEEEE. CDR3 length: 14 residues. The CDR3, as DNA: TGTGCCAGCAGTAAACTGGAGGGGAAAGAGACCCAGTACTTC. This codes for CASSKLEGKETQYF. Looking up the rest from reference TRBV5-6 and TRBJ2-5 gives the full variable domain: DAGVTQSPTHLIKTRGQQVTLRCSPKSGHDTVSWYQQALGQGPQFIFQYYEEEERQRGNFPDRFSGHQFPNYSSELNVNALLLGDSALYLCASSKLEGKETQYFGPGTRLLVL.

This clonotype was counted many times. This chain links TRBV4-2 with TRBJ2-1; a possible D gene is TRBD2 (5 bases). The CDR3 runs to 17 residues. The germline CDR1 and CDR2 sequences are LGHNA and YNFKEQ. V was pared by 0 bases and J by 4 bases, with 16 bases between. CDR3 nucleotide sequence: TGTGCCAGCAGCCAAGATTTCAAACGGGCGGGTTACAATGAGCAGTTCTTC. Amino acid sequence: CASSQDFKRAGYNEQFF.

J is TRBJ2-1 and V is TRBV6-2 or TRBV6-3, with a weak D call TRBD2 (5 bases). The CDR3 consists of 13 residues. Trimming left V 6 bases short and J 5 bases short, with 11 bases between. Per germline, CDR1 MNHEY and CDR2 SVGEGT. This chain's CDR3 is CASRGTRNNEQFF. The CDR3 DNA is TGTGCCAGCAGGGGAACTAGGAACAATGAGCAGTTCTTC.

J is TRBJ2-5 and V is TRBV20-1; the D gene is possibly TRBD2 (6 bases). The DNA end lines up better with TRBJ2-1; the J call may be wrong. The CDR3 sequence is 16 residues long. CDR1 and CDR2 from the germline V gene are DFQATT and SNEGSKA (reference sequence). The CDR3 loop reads CSARASVAGHYNEQFF. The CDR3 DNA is TGCAGTGCTAGGGCCTCAGTGGCGGGGCACTACAATGAGCAGTTCTTC.

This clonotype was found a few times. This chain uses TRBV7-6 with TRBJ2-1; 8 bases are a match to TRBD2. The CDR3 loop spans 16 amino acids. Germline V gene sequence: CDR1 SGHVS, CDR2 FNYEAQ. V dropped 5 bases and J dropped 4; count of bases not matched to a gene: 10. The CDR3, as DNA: TGTGCCAGCAGCGATAGCGGGACCGATAATTACAATGAGCAGTTCTTC. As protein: CASSDSGTDNYNEQFF.

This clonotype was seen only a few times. CDR3 amino acids: CASRDEKIAGVGSYEQYF. CDR3 nucleotide sequence: TGTGCCAGCAGAGATGAGAAAATAGCGGGAGTGGGCTCCTACGAGCAGTACTTC. The chain links TRBV6-2 or TRBV6-3 to TRBJ2-7; 9 bases are a match to TRBD2. Trimming cost V 6 bases and J 0 bases; bases outside gene matches: 15. From germline, CDR1 is MNHEY and CDR2 SVGEGT. This CDR3 spans 18 amino acids.

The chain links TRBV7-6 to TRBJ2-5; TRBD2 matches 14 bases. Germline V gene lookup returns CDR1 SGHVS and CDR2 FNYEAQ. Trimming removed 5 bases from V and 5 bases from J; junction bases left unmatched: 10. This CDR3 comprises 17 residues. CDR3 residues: CASSPGGLAGEVETQYF. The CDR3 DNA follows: TGTGCCAGCAGCCCAGGGGGACTAGCGGGAGAGGTCGAGACCCAGTACTTC.